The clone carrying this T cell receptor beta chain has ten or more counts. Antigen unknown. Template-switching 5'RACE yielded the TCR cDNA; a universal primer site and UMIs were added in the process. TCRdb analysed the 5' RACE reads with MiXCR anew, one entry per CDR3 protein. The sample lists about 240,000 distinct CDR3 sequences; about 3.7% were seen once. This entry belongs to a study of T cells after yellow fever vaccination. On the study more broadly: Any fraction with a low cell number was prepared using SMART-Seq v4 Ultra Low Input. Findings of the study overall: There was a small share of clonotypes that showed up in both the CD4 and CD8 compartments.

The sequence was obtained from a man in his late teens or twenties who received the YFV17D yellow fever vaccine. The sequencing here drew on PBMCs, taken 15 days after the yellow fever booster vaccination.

CDR3 nucleotides: TGCAGCGTTGAGTCAGTGGGACAGGGCGGTCGGGCGGGAGAAGCTTTCTTT. This codes for CSVESVGQGGRAGEAFF. J is TRBJ1-1 and V is TRBV29-1; the match to TRBD1 covers 9 bases. The V gene's germline CDR1 is SQVTM and CDR2 ANQGSEA. The length of the CDR3 is 17 residues. The V and J ends lost 3 bases and 8 bases, in that order; junction bases with no gene match: 19.